Below, 14 T cell receptor beta chains from the same sample are listed, as sequenced in a study of cytomegalovirus exposure and HLA in healthy donors. Assay: immunoSEQ multiplex PCR; the TCRdb copy retains only in-frame clones and omits some. The sample has approximately 71,000 clones; 94% are singletons. Sequenced: PBMCs. These receptors were collected from a woman between 18 and 29 years old in good health and CMV-seronegative.

The CDR3 DNA is TGCGCCAGCAGCCCGACAGGGGGGTCTGAAGCTTTCTTT. This gives the protein CASSPTGGSEAFF. The chain uses TRBV5-1 and TRBJ1-1, with 9 bases that match TRBD1. Germline CDR1 SGHRS, CDR2 YFSETQ. With V trimmed by 4 bases and J by 6 bases, 4 bases remained unmatched. This CDR3 spans 13 amino acids.

J is TRBJ1-4 and V is TRBV19; D remains unclear. In germline, CDR1 is LNHDA, CDR2 SQIVND (reference sequence). This CDR3 is 14 amino acids long. Trimming pared 4 bases from V and 0 bases from J, leaving 6 bases between. Here the CDR3 reads CASSTAATNEKLFF. The CDR3 coding sequence is TGTGCCAGTAGTACCGCAGCAACTAATGAAAAACTGTTTTTT.

V gene TRBV6-4 combines with J gene TRBJ2-1, with 12 bases aligning to TRBD1. Trimming took 2 bases from V and 8 from J; bases not matched to a gene: 1. The CDR3 totals 14 residues. The V gene's germline CDR1 is MRHNA and CDR2 SNTAGT. CDR3 coding DNA: TGTGCCAGCAGTGACGGGACAGGGGGCGATGAGCAGTTCTTC. This gives the protein CASSDGTGGDEQFF.

The J gene is TRBJ1-5, the V gene TRBV25-1; possibly TRBD1 for D (5 bases). The CDR3 has 14 amino acids. CDR1 is MGHDK and CDR2 is SYGVNS in the germline V gene. V was cut by 6 bases and J by 3 bases, with 12 bases left in between. CDR3 sequence (DNA): TGTGCCAGCAGCGGGGGGAATGTCAATCAGCCCCAGCATTTT. This codes for CASSGGNVNQPQHF.

This chain connects TRBV27 to TRBJ2-1, with D tentatively TRBD2 (5 bases). Germline V gene data show CDR1 as MNHEY and CDR2 as SMNVEV (reference sequence). Trimming pared 1 base from V and 5 bases from J, leaving 9 bases between. The CDR3 length is 14 residues. The CDR3 is CASSLYPEDNEQFF. The CDR3 region has the DNA TGTGCCAGCAGTTTATATCCGGAGGACAATGAGCAGTTCTTC.

The chain is built from TRBV6-1 and TRBJ2-2, with D tentatively TRBD2 (5 bases). Germline CDR1 MNHNS, CDR2 SASEGT. Trimming pared 7 bases from V and 5 bases from J, leaving 11 bases between. The CDR3 has 13 amino acids. In nucleotides, the CDR3 is TGTGCCAGCACCAATCCGGGGACCGGGGAGCTGTTTTTT. It encodes CASTNPGTGELFF.

The J gene is TRBJ2-7, the V gene TRBV18, with TRBD1 as a possible D gene (6 bases). Trimming pared 1 base from V and 0 bases from J, leaving 7 bases between. The CDR3 has 14 amino acids. CDR1 is KGHSH, CDR2 LQKENI, per germline. The CDR3 is CASSPRDNSYEQYF. The CDR3 DNA sequence: TGTGCCAGCTCACCACGGGACAACTCCTACGAGCAGTACTTC.

The genes are TRBV28 and TRBJ1-1; no clear D. Looked up from germline, CDR1 is MDHEN and CDR2 is SYDVKM. Trimming pared 4 bases from V and 3 bases from J, leaving 12 bases between. This CDR3 region has 14 residues. The CDR3 here is CASSSHSPYTEAFF. DNA for the CDR3: TGTGCCAGCAGTTCCCACAGTCCCTACACTGAAGCTTTCTTT.

The gene calls are TRBV27 and TRBJ2-5; D might be TRBD1 (5 bases). Germline CDR1 MNHEY, CDR2 SMNVEV (reference sequence). The V end was cut by 4 bases, the J end by 5 bases, with 11 bases between. The CDR3 totals 13 residues. This CDR3 reads CASSSQGWETQYF. CDR3 nucleotides: TGTGCCAGCAGTTCCCAGGGTTGGGAGACCCAGTACTTC.

The gene calls are TRBV6-6 and TRBJ2-4, with TRBD1 identical over 7 bases. CDR3 size: 13 residues. Germline trimming cut 7 bases from V and 5 bases from J; bases unmatched to any gene: 5. Germline CDR1 and CDR2: MNHNY and SVGAGI (reference sequence). The CDR3 sequence is CASTLDRQNIQYF. In DNA form, the CDR3 reads TGTGCCAGCACCTTGGACAGGCAAAACATTCAGTACTTC.

This chain joins TRBV10-3 and TRBJ2-7; TRBD1 aligns across 8 bases. Germline loops: CDR1 ENHRY, CDR2 SYGVKD. The trim removed 3 bases at V and 5 bases at J, leaving 6 bases unmatched. This CDR3 comprises 14 residues. The CDR3 region has the DNA TGTGCCATCAGTGATGGGACAGGCCCCAACGAGCAGTACTTC. Amino acid sequence: CAISDGTGPNEQYF.

CDR3 sequence reads: CASSLWTSGITGELFF. The CDR3 coding sequence is TGTGCCAGCAGCTTATGGACTAGCGGAATCACCGGGGAGCTGTTTTTT. The genes are TRBV11-2 and TRBJ2-2, with 10 bases fitting TRBD2. The junction had 4 bases not matched to a gene; V was cut back by 2 bases and J by 4 bases. Germline assignment: CDR1 SGHAT and CDR2 FQNNGV. CDR3 length equals 16 residues.

This sequence joins TRBV11-2 and TRBJ2-1; TRBD2 is a possible D gene (6 bases). From germline, CDR1 is SGHAT and CDR2 FQNNGV. The CDR3 length is 18 residues. V lost 4 bases, J lost 0 bases, and 19 bases lay in between. CDR3 sequence reads: CASSSDRDSSSSYNEQFF. Here the CDR3 DNA reads TGTGCCAGCAGCTCCGACCGGGACTCCTCGAGCTCCTACAATGAGCAGTTCTTC.

This clone was recorded only once. The chain couples TRBV18 to TRBJ1-4; D uncertain. The CDR3 is 15 amino acids. Germline values: CDR1 KGHSH, CDR2 LQKENI. V was trimmed by 0 bases and J by 5 bases, leaving 10 bases between them. CDR3 in DNA: TGTGCCAGCTCACCACCATCACAAGAAAATGAAAAACTGTTTTTT. Translated: CASSPPSQENEKLFF.